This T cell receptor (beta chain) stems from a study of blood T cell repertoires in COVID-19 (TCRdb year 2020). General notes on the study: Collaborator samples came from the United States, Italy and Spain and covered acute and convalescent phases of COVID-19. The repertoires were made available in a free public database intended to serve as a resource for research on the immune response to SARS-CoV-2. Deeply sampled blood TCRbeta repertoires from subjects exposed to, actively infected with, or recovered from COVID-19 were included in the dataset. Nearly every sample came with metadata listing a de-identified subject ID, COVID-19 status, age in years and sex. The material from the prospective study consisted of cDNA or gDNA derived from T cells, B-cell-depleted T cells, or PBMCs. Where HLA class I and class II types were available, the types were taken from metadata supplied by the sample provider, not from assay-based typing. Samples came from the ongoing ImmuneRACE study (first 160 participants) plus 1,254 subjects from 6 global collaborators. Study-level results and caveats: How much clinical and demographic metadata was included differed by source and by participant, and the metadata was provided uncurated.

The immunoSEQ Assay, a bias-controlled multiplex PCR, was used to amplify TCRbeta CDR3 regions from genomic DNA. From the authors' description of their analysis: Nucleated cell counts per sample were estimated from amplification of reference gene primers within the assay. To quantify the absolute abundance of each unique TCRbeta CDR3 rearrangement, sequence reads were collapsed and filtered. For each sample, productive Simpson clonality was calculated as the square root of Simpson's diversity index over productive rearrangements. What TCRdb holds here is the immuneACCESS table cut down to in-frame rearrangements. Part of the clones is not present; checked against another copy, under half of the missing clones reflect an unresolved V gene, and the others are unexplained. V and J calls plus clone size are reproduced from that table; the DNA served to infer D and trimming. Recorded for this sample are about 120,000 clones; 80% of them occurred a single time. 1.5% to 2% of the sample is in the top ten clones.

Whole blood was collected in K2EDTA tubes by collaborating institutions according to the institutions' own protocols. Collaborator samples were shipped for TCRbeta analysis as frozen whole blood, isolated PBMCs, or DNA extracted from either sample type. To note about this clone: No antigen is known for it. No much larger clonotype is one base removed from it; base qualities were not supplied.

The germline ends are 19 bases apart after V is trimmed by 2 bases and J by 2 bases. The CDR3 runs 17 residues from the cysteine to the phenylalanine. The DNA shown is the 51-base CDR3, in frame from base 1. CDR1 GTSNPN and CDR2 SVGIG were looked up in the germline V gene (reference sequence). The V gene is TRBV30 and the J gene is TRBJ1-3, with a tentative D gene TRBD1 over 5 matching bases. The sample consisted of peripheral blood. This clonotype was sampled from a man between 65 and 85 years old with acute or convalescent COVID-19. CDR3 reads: CAWSPLRTKGPGNTIYF. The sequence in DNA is TGTGCCTGGAGTCCCCTTCGGACAAAAGGGCCTGGAAACACCATATATTTT.